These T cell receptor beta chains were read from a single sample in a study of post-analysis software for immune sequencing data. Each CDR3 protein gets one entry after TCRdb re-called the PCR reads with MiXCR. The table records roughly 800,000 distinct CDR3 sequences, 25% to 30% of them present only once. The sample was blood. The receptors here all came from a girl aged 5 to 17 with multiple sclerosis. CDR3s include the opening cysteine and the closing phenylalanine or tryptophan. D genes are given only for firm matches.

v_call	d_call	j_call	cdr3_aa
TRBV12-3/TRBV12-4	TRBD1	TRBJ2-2	CASSLSGGAGELFF
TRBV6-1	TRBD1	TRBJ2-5	CASSQDRGSETQYF
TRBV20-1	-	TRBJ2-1	CSAGGGRSYNEQFF
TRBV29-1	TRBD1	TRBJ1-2	CSVDLGQGAYGYTF
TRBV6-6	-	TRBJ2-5	CASSYDEGVYQETQYF
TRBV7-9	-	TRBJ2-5	CASSPPGLFTGQYF
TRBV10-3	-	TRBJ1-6	CAISEGGGDNSPLHF
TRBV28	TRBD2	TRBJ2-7	CASSFPLTRLAGEYEQYF
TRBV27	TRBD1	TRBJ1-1	CASSPAQGRTEAFF
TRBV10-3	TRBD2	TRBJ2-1	CAISRSGAAGSYNEQFF
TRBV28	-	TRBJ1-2	CASSPGAGTGGYTF
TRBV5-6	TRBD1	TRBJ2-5	CASSLGRTGGKTQYF
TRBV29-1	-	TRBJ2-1	CSVEGWGTSSYNEQFF
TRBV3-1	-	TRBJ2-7	CASSPPTRDTSCEQYF
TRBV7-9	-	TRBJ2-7	CASGTSTSSYEQYF
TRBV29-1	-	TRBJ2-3	CSVLLGEPGTQYF
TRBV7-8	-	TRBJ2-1	CATTRGGMNEQFF
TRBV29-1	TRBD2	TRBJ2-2	CSVELAGGPMGTGELFF
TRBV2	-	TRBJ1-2	CASSEPGYGYTF
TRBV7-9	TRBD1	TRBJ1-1	CASSLAGTGGPGNTEAFF
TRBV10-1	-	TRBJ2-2	CASSERQTGELFF
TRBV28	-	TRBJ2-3	CASSPRTSLWPDTQYF
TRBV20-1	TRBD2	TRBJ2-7	CSARSLYGGGWAETLYF
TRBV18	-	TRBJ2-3	CASSPGRYTDTQYF
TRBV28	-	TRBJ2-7	CASSYILQGGGYEQYF
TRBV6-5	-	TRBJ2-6	CASRVWDSGANVLTF
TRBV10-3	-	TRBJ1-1	CAISPTIERAFF
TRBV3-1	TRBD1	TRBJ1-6	CASSHRQGPLHF
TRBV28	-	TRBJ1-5	CASSNRAGRLRDNQPQHF
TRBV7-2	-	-	CASSFDSSKEETQYF
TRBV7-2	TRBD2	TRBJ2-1	CASSLVAGVYEQFF
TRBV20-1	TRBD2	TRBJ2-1	CSAPTSLSYNEQFF
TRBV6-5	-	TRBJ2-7	CASTRGRYYEQYF
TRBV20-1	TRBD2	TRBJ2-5	CSARSGGQETQYF
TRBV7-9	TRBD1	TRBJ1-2	CASSLPGQGSYGYTF
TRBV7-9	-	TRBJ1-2	CASSLAATTIHGYTF
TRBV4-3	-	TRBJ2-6	CASSHDGSGANVLTF
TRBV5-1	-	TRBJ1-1	CASSLQGAITEAFF
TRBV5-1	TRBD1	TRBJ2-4	CASRFGQGGKNIQYF
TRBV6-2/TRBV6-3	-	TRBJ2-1	CASSYGKGYGSYNEQFF
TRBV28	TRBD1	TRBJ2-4	CASSSKAPTGVAKNIQYF
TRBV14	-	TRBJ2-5	CASSQGTASRETQYF
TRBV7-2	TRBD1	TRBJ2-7	CASSLRDRGREQYF
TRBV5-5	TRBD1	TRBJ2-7	CASSPTDRVYEQYF
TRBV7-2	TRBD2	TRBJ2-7	CASSLGLAGSYEQYF
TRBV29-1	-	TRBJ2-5	CSVVGTETQYF
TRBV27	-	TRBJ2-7	CAIGRYEQYF
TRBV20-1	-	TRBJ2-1	CSARWGASANEQFF
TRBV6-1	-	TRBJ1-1	CASRGYTEAFF
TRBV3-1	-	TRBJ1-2	CASSSRDTANYGYTF
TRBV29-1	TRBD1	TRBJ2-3	CSGRWDRSTDTQYF
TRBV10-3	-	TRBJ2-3	CATKGVSGDTQYF
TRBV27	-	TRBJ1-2	CASSSTGTDGYTF
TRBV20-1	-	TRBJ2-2	CSASFRANTGELFF
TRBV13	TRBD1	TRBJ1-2	CASSHGTGRSNYGYTF
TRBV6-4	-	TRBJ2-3	CASSVQSTDTQYF
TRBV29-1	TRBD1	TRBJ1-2	CSVEAVTGPYGYTF
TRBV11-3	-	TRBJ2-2	CASSKGDTGELFF
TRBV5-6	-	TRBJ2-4	CASSDRGPLNIQYF